The clone carrying this T cell receptor beta chain turned up a few times. The antigen is unknown. The data were taken from a study of blood T cells in healthy people across ages. Study results and limitations: There were more naive CD4+ cells and higher diversity in long-lived donors than in aged donors.

V was cut by 0 bases and J by 4 bases, with 16 bases left in between. The CDR3 is 16 residues long. From germline, CDR1 is SGHKS and CDR2 YYEKEE (reference sequence). Primed by a sample-barcoded 5' primer and a J-beta primer mix, a second PCR proceeded for roughly 6 to 12 cycles. In TCRdb, the 5' RACE reads were re-called with MiXCR into one record per CDR3 protein. The repertoire holds 800,000 to 950,000 distinct CDR3 sequences, with about 34% as singletons. This chain uses TRBV5-5 with TRBJ1-1; D is ambiguous. The clonotype originates from a man aged 18-30 years in good health. Sample: blood. The CDR3: CASSLVVALRSTEAFF. In DNA, the CDR3 is TGTGCCAGCAGCTTGGTGGTGGCGTTGAGGAGCACTGAAGCTTTCTTT. Based on the CDR3 plus reference TRBV5-5 and TRBJ1-1, the full variable domain is DAGVTQSPTHLIKTRGQQVTLRCSPISGHKSVSWYQQVLGQGPQFIFQYYEKEERGRGNFPDRFSARQFPNYSSELNVNALLLGDSALYLCASSLVVALRSTEAFFGQGTRLTVV.